This entry lists 5 T cell receptor beta chains sequenced from one sample in a study of blood T cell repertoires in COVID-19. Data came from immunoSEQ multiplex PCR; TCRdb stores just in-frame clones and leaves some out. Of tens of thousands of clones detected, 80% appear once; the ten largest clones hold around 5.2%. The sequencing sample was made of peripheral blood. The receptors stem from a woman in her 70s with acute or convalescent COVID-19.

The chain employs TRBV19 and TRBJ2-1; TRBD1 is a possible D gene (9 bases). There are 19 residues in the CDR3. CDR1 is LNHDA, CDR2 SQIVND, per germline (reference sequence). V was clipped by 8 bases and J by 8 bases, with 34 bases between them. As DNA, the CDR3 is TGTGCCAGTCGCCCCGGGACAGGGCGGAGCGGGGGTCCCAGATATGAGCAGTTCTTC. Translating gives CASRPGTGRSGGPRYEQFF.

The CDR3 here is CASSLGGEDLQETQYF. As DNA, the CDR3 is TGTGCCAGCAGCTTAGGGGGGGAAGACCTTCAAGAGACCCAGTACTTC. This chain connects TRBV7-3 to TRBJ2-5; 7 nucleotides align to TRBD2. Germline assignment: CDR1 SGHTA and CDR2 FQGTGA. The CDR3 sequence is 16 residues long. With 2 bases clipped from V and 2 bases from J, the junction kept 8 bases outside the gene matches.

This clone was seen a handful of times. The V and J genes are TRBV27 and TRBJ1-5; maybe TRBD1 (6 bases). The germline CDR1 and CDR2 sequences are MNHEY and SMNVEV (reference sequence). This CDR3 comprises 15 residues. Trimming cost V 5 bases and J 2 bases, with 13 bases left between them. CDR3 coding DNA: TGTGCCAGCAGTCCCTGGGGGGGCGGCAATCAGCCCCAGCATTTT. Amino acid sequence: CASSPWGGGNQPQHF.

This rearrangement joins TRBV4-1 to TRBJ1-5; TRBD1 aligns across 10 bases. V shed 0 bases and J 4 bases; nucleotides not matched to a gene: 9. CDR1 is MGHRA, CDR2 YSYEKL, per germline. The CDR3 consists of 18 residues. The CDR3 bases are TGCGCCAGCAGCCAAGATCTAGGGACAGGGGCAATTAATCAGCCCCAGCATTTT. Amino acid sequence: CASSQDLGTGAINQPQHF.

The chain links TRBV3-1 (or the pseudogene TRBV3-2) to TRBJ1-2; 12 bases agree with TRBD1. V dropped 3 bases and J dropped 4; count of bases not matched to a gene: 12. This CDR3 has 18 residues. Germline CDR1 is LGHDT and CDR2 is YNNKEL (reference sequence). CDR3 nucleotide sequence: TGTGCCAGCAGCCAGGGGACCGGGACAGGGGGCAGTATCTATGGCTACACCTTC. It is translated as CASSQGTGTGGSIYGYTF.